The subject of this entry is one T cell receptor beta chain. The method was immunoSEQ multiplex PCR; TCRdb's version includes in-frame clones alone and lacks a portion of them. The sample lists over 80,000 clones; roughly nine tenths were seen once. This entry comes from a study of T cell changes during pregnancy in multiple sclerosis. The germline gives CDR1 SQVTM, CDR2 ANQGSEA. The CDR3 has 14 residues. V gave up 7 bases and J gave up 6 bases; unmatched junction bases: 6. The sequencing here drew on peripheral blood, taken in the second trimester of pregnancy. This chain uses TRBV29-1 with TRBJ2-1; 13 bases agree with TRBD2. This clonotype was obtained from a female donor in good health, enrolled as a control in a pregnancy study. The CDR3 protein is CSAPTSGGANEQFF. The CDR3 nucleotides read TGCAGCGCCCCCACTAGCGGGGGGGCCAATGAGCAGTTCTTC.